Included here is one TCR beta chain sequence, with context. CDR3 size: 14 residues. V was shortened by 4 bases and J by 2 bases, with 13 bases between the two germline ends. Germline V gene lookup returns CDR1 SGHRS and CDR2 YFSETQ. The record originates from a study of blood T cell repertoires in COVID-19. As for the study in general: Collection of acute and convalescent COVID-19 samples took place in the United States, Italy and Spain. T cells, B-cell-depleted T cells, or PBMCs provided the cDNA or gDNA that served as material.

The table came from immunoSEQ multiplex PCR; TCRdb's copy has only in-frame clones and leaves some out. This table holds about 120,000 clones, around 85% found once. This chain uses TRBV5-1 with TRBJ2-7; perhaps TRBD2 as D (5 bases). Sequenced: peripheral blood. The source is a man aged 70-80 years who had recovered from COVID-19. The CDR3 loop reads CASSPGKTTYEQYF. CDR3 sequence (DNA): TGCGCCAGCAGCCCCGGGAAAACTACCTACGAGCAGTACTTC.